This T cell receptor (beta chain) comes out of a study of shared clonotypes between healthy human individuals. Findings and limits, study-wide: The authors expected sequencing depth to affect clonotype sharing among donors. The low donor count limited represented genetic and exposure-history diversity.

The genomic DNA of each subset was split evenly across several immunoSEQ plates. Using ten immunoSEQ deep assay plates, investigators sequenced unsorted PBMC DNA. Using immunoSEQ multiplex PCR, the repertoire was profiled, and TCRdb retains in-frame clones only, with some absent. The profile shows some 490,000 clones, roughly 80% of them singletons. In the case of this clone: Its target is not known.

The CDR3 contains 14 residues. Trimming removed 5 bases from V and 0 bases from J, with 8 bases in between. Germline assignment: CDR1 SGHAT and CDR2 FQNNGV. The chain uses TRBV11-2 and TRBJ1-5, with D uncertain. The sequenced material came from PBMCs. This clonotype was sampled from a woman aged 40-49 years in good health. Some clones in this sample may be carry-over from other donors' samples. The DNA for the CDR3 is TGTGCCAGCAGCCAAGATCATAGCAATCAGCCCCAGCATTTT. Its translation: CASSQDHSNQPQHF.